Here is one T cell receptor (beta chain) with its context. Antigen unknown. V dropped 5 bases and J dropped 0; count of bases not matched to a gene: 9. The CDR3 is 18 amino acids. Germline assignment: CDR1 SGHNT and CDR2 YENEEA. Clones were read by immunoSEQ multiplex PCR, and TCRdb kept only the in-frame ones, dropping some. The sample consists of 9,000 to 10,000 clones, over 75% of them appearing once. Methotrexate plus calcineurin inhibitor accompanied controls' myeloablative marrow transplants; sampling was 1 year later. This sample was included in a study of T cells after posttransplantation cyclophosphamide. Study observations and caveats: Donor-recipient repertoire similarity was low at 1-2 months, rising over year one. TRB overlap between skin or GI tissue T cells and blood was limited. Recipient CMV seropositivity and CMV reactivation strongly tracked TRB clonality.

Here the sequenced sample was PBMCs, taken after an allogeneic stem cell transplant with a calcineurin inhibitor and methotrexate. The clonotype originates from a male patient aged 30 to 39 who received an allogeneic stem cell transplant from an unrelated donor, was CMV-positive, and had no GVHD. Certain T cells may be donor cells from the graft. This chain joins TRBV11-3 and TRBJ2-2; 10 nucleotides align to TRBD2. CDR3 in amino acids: CASSPSQGTSANTGELFF. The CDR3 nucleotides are TGTGCCAGCAGCCCTTCACAGGGGACTAGCGCGAACACCGGGGAGCTGTTTTTT. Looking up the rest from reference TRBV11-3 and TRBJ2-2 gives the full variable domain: EAGVVQSPRYKIIEKKQPVAFWCNPISGHNTLYWYLQNLGQGPELLIRYENEEAVDDSQLPKDRFSAERLKGVDSTLKIQPAELGDSAVYLCASSPSQGTSANTGELFFGEGSRLTVL.